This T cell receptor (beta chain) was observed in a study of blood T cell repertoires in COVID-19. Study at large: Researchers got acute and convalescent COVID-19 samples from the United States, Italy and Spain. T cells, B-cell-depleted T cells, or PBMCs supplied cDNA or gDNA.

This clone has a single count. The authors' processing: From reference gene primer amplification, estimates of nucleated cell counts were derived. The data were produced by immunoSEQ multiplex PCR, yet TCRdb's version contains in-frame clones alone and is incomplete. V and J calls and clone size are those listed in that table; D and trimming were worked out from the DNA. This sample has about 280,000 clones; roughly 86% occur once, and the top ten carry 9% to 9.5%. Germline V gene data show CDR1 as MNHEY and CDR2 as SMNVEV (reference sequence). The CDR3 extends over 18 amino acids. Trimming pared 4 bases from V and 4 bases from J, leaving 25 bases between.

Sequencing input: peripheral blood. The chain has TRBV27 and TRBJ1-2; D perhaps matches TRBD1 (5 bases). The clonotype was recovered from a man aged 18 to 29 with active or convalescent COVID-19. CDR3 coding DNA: TGTGCCAGCAGTTCCAGATTCAGAACAGGCCCTGATATCTATGGCTACACCTTC. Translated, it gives CASSSRFRTGPDIYGYTF.